Following are 21 T cell receptor beta chains from one sample sequenced in a study of a mutant IDH1 vaccine in newly diagnosed glioma. Data came from immunoSEQ multiplex PCR; TCRdb stores just in-frame clones and leaves some out. The repertoire includes about 62,000 clones, about 89% of them detected once, and roughly 1.9% sits in the top ten. Indicated time point: week 11, during vaccination. Every vaccination contained 300 ug of the mutant IDH1 20-mer peptide and was paired with topical imiquimod. Which antigens these TCRs recognize remains unknown. Sample: PBMCs, taken from a glioma patient whose treatment included an IDH1 peptide vaccine. The source of these receptors is a man aged 40-49 years with glioma.

This chain uses TRBV7-6 with TRBJ1-4; the D gene is possibly TRBD1 (6 bases). Germline V gives CDR1 SGHVS, CDR2 FNYEAQ. V gave up 2 bases and J gave up 0 bases, with 13 bases separating them. This CDR3 is 17 amino acids long. DNA of the CDR3: TGTGCCAGCAGCTTAAGGGGGGGGCTAACAACTAATGAAAAACTGTTTTTT. Encoded protein: CASSLRGGLTTNEKLFF.

CDR3 in DNA: TGTGCCAGCAGTCTCCAATACTACGAGCAGTACTTC. Its translation: CASSLQYYEQYF. This chain links TRBV28 with TRBJ2-7; D is undetermined. Deletions cut 5 bases from V and 3 bases from J, with 8 bases between. Per the germline V gene, CDR1 is MDHEN and CDR2 is SYDVKM. The CDR3 contains 12 residues.

The gene calls are TRBV5-1 and TRBJ1-1; tentatively, D is TRBD1 (5 bases). With 4 bases removed from V and 4 bases from J, the gap between germline ends came to 17 bases. The CDR3 covers 15 residues. Germline CDR1 and CDR2: SGHRS and YFSETQ. The CDR3 DNA follows: TGCGCCAGCAGCCCCGCCCTGGGAAGGGGCACTGAAGCTTTCTTT. This codes for CASSPALGRGTEAFF.

The V call is TRBV28, the J call TRBJ1-2; TRBD1 aligns across 10 bases. Germline loops: CDR1 MDHEN, CDR2 SYDVKM. CDR3 size: 16 residues. J lost 4 bases, V lost 2 bases, and 7 bases had no gene match. DNA for the CDR3: TGTGCCAGCAGTTTAAGTACGACAGGGGGCGGCTATGGCTACACCTTC. Residues: CASSLSTTGGGYGYTF.

This sequence joins TRBV29-1 and TRBJ2-5; 9 nucleotides align to TRBD1. Germline CDR1 is SQVTM and CDR2 is ANQGSEA. The CDR3 sequence is 14 residues long. J gave up 4 bases and V 1 base, and 4 bases lay outside the gene matches. The CDR3 nucleotides are TGCAGCGTTGAAGGGGACAGGGATGGAGAGACCCAGTACTTC. Translation gives CSVEGDRDGETQYF.

This chain connects TRBV6-1 to TRBJ1-5; D gene unclear. The ends were cut back, 5 bases at V and 3 bases at J, with 2 bases in the middle. This CDR3 has 11 residues. The germline V gene encodes CDR1 MNHNS and CDR2 SASEGT. CDR3 loop: CASSSNQPQHF. The CDR3 DNA reads TGTGCCAGCAGTTCCAATCAGCCCCAGCATTTT.

This clone was recorded only once. The chain recombines TRBV27 with TRBJ2-1, with no clear D. Germline loops: CDR1 MNHEY, CDR2 SMNVEV (reference sequence). The V end lost 5 bases, the J end lost 7 bases, and 9 bases lay between the germline ends. The CDR3 has 12 residues. CDR3 amino acids: CASSPFTNEQFF. The CDR3 DNA is TGTGCCAGCAGTCCATTCACAAATGAGCAGTTCTTC.

The rearrangement links TRBV21-1 to TRBJ1-4; the table calls TRBD1, which could not be checked here. TRBV21-1 is shown as a pseudogene. The CDR3 contains 13 residues. CDR3 in amino acids: CARPQGIPEKLFF. The CDR3 coding sequence is TGTGCCAGGCCCCAGGGGATTCCGGAAAAACTGTTTTTT.

This clone was seen just once. The chain combines TRBV19 with TRBJ2-7, with D perhaps given as TRBD1 or TRBD2 (6 bases each). The CDR3 is made up of 15 amino acids. Germline V gene lookup returns CDR1 LNHDA and CDR2 SQIVND (reference sequence). V was pared by 6 bases and J by 2 bases, with 17 bases between. CDR3 loop: CASSLQGSGTYEQYF. For the CDR3, the DNA is TGTGCCAGTAGCCTACAGGGTAGCGGTACCTACGAGCAGTACTTC.

This chain uses TRBV6-1 with TRBJ2-7; tentatively, D is TRBD1 or TRBD2 (6 bases each). V was clipped by 3 bases and J by 6 bases, with 21 bases between them. This CDR3 region has 16 residues. Germline V gene lookup returns CDR1 MNHNS and CDR2 SASEGT. Written as DNA, the CDR3 is TGTGCCAGCAGTGACGGGGGCCACTCTAGGATAAGCGAGCAGTACGTC. Translating it yields CASSDGGHSRISEQYV.

In DNA, the CDR3 is TGTGCCAGCAGTTTAGTGGACGCCACTTCAACCGGGGAGCTGTTTTTT. The encoded protein is CASSLVDATSTGELFF. The chain joins TRBV28 to TRBJ2-2; D unclear. Germline V CDR1 and CDR2: MDHEN, SYDVKM. The CDR3 covers 16 residues. V was pared by 2 bases and J by 5 bases, with 15 bases between.

The V call is TRBV6-1, the J call TRBJ1-5, with D possibly being TRBD1 (6 bases). Germline CDR1 is MNHNS and CDR2 is SASEGT. V was shortened by 2 bases and J by 2 bases, with 10 bases between the two germline ends. The CDR3 spans 15 residues. CDR3 loop: CASSERGGGNQPQHF. The CDR3 DNA reads as TGTGCCAGCAGTGAAAGGGGGGGAGGCAATCAGCCCCAGCATTTT.

The chain links TRBV11-2 to TRBJ2-6; 7 bases align to TRBD1. The J segment lost 1 base and the V segment lost 1 base, leaving 10 bases of the junction unmatched. Germline CDR1 is SGHAT and CDR2 is FQNNGV. The CDR3 runs to 19 residues. The CDR3: CASSLGLPGQLSGANVLTF. CDR3 sequence (DNA): TGTGCCAGCAGCTTAGGCCTACCGGGACAGCTGTCTGGGGCCAACGTCCTGACTTTC.

CDR3 sequence reads: CAISEGSRRSNYGYTF. The CDR3 coding sequence is TGTGCCATCAGTGAGGGCTCCAGGAGGTCTAACTATGGCTACACCTTC. V gene TRBV10-3 combines with J gene TRBJ1-2, with D unresolved. The CDR3 extends over 16 amino acids. CDR1 and CDR2 (germline): ENHRY, SYGVKD. Trimming removed 2 bases from V and 0 bases from J, with 13 bases in between.

The chain links TRBV5-1 to TRBJ1-4, with no clear D. The CDR3 spans 15 residues. The V gene's germline CDR1 is SGHRS and CDR2 YFSETQ. Trimming removed 4 bases from V and 6 bases from J, with 16 bases in between. As DNA, the CDR3 is TGCGCCAGCAGCCCGGGTAAAGGGAGCGATGAAAAACTGTTTTTT. It codes for CASSPGKGSDEKLFF.

The chain combines TRBV7-9 with TRBJ1-1, with unresolved D. Trimming removed 5 bases from V and 0 bases from J, with 13 bases in between. The CDR3 sequence is 15 residues long. Germline V gene data show CDR1 as SEHNR and CDR2 as FQNEAQ (reference sequence). This CDR3 reads CASSRLTGMNTEAFF. For the CDR3, the DNA is TGTGCCAGCAGCCGACTGACGGGAATGAACACTGAAGCTTTCTTT.

This clone was observed once. The chain links TRBV29-1 to TRBJ1-2, with TRBD1 identical over 7 bases. V was clipped by 5 bases and J by 0 bases; unmatched bases: 15. From germline, CDR1 is SQVTM and CDR2 ANQGSEA. The length of the CDR3 is 17 residues. CDR3 protein: CSVPGGDSDGANYGYTF. For the CDR3, the DNA is TGCAGCGTTCCAGGGGGGGACTCTGACGGAGCTAACTATGGCTACACCTTC.

The rearrangement links TRBV7-9 to TRBJ1-2, with 9 bases fitting TRBD1. The CDR3 consists of 15 residues. The trim removed 5 bases at V and 3 bases at J, leaving 7 bases unmatched. CDR1 and CDR2 from the germline V gene are SEHNR and FQNEAQ (reference sequence). As DNA, the CDR3 is TGTGCCAGCAGCCCGGGGACAGGGCGGGACTATGGCTACACCTTC. It encodes CASSPGTGRDYGYTF.

The chain combines TRBV6-5 with TRBJ2-3; the D gene is possibly TRBD2 (6 bases). The CDR3 extends over 14 amino acids. V gave up 8 bases and J gave up 4 bases, with 16 bases separating them. CDR1 MNHEY and CDR2 SVGAGI come from the germline V gene. CDR3 region: CASSVGRGPDTQYF. For the CDR3, the DNA is TGTGCCAGCTCAGTCGGGAGAGGCCCAGATACGCAGTATTTT.

CDR3 bases: TGTGCCAGCAGCCAAGGGACAGGGGGTTCGAGCACAGATACGCAGTATTTT. It is translated as CASSQGTGGSSTDTQYF. The chain recombines TRBV7-9 with TRBJ2-3; 11 bases fit TRBD1. This CDR3 comprises 17 residues. The V and J ends lost 5 bases and 0 bases, in that order; junction bases with no gene match: 7. Germline V lookup: CDR1 SEHNR, CDR2 FQNEAQ (reference sequence). Together with reference TRBV7-9 and TRBJ2-3, the CDR3 gives the full variable domain: DTGVSQNPRHKITKRGQNVTFRCDPISEHNRLYWYRQTLGQGPEFLTYFQNEAQLEKSRLLSDRFSAERPKGSFSTLEIQRTEQGDSAMYLCASSQGTGGSSTDTQYFGPGTRLTVL.

CDR3 amino acids: CASRRDSGETQYF. Written as DNA, the CDR3 is TGTGCCAGCAGAAGGGACAGTGGAGAGACCCAGTACTTC. J is TRBJ2-5 and V is TRBV5-4; 7 bases fit TRBD1. Unmatched junction bases numbered 5, after V lost 5 bases and J lost 4 bases. Germline loops: CDR1 SGHNT, CDR2 YYREEE (reference sequence). CDR3 size: 13 residues.